Listed below are T cell receptor beta chains from one sample, sequenced in a study of CD8 T cells in Susac syndrome. MiXCR, applied by TCRdb to the immunoSEQ multiplex PCR reads, yields one record per CDR3 protein. The sample consists of around 150,000 distinct CDR3 sequences, around 94% of them appearing once. Sequencing input: CD4+ T cells from PBMCs. The receptors stem from a human donor in good health. The CDR3 runs from the conserved cysteine through the conserved F or W. D genes are given only for firm matches.

v_gene	j_gene	d_gene	len	CDR3nt	CDR3aa
TRBV7-2	TRBJ1-1	-	13	TGTGCCAGCAGCTCGGGGGGGAGAACTGAAGCTTTCTTT	CASSSGGRTEAFF
TRBV18	TRBJ2-1	-	15	TGTGCCAGCTCACCATTCGGGGGCCCGTTCAATGAGCAGTTCTTC	CASSPFGGPFNEQFF
TRBV15	TRBJ1-3	-	13	TGTGCCACCAGCGTAGCCCCTGGAAACACCATATATTTT	CATSVAPGNTIYF
TRBV2	TRBJ2-1	-	13	TGTGCCAGCTTAACGAACTCCTACAATGAGCAGTTCTTC	CASLTNSYNEQFF
TRBV18	TRBJ2-7	TRBD2	16	TGTGCCAGCTCACAAAATAGCGGGGGGGCCGGCTACGAGCAGTACTTC	CASSQNSGGAGYEQYF
TRBV11-2	TRBJ2-3	TRBD2	15	TGTGCCAGCACCCTAGCGGGATTTAGCACAGATACGCAGTATTTT	CASTLAGFSTDTQYF
TRBV20-1	TRBJ2-3	-	14	TGCAGTGTCGCCCGGGGACGGAGCACAGATACGCAGTATTTT	CSVARGRSTDTQYF
TRBV15	TRBJ1-4	TRBD1	15	TGTGCCACCACCGGACAGGGGGCGAGGAATGAAAAACTGTTTTTT	CATTGQGARNEKLFF
TRBV29-1	TRBJ2-5	-	12	TGCAGCGTTATGGGGCAGCGAGAGACCCAGTACTTC	CSVMGQRETQYF
TRBV7-6	TRBJ2-7	-	13	TGTGCCAGCTCCTTCGGGTCTTCGTCCGAGCAGTACTTC	CASSFGSSSEQYF
TRBV20-1	TRBJ2-5	-	11	TGCAGTGCTAGCTCCCAAGAGACCCAGTACTTC	CSASSQETQYF
TRBV24-1	TRBJ2-1	TRBD1	15	TGTGCCACCAGTGAAGGACAGGGGGTCTACAATGAGCAGTTCTTC	CATSEGQGVYNEQFF
TRBV6-5	TRBJ1-5	-	17	TGTGCCAGCAGTTACGGGTCAGGGCCCACTAGCAATCAGCCCCAGCATTTT	CASSYGSGPTSNQPQHF
TRBV29-1	TRBJ1-2	-	14	TGCAGCGTTGAAGAGGGGGCTGCGGACTATGGCTACACCTTC	CSVEEGAADYGYTF
TRBV7-2	TRBJ2-1	-	16	TGTGCCAGCAGCTTAGTGTCAGACGGGGGAACGAAAGAGCAGTTCTTC	CASSLVSDGGTKEQFF
TRBV6-5	TRBJ2-3	-	14	TGTGCCAGCAGTTATGGGGGAACCACAGATACGCAGTATTTT	CASSYGGTTDTQYF
TRBV7-2	TRBJ2-7	TRBD2	15	TGTGCCAGCAGCTTAAGATCTAGCGGGGGTGACGAGCAGTACTTC	CASSLRSSGGDEQYF
TRBV4-2	TRBJ1-5	-	15	TGTGCCAGCAGCCAAGATACCGGGAGCAATCAGCCCCAGCATTTT	CASSQDTGSNQPQHF
TRBV20-1	TRBJ1-5	-	13	TGCAGTGCTAGATCCAGTAGCAATCAGCCCCAGCATTTT	CSARSSSNQPQHF
TRBV5-4	TRBJ1-6	-	15	TGTGCCAGCACAACTCCCCGGGAACTTTATTCACCCCTCCACTTT	CASTTPRELYSPLHF
TRBV15	TRBJ2-7	-	14	TGTGCCACCAGGGCGAGCGGGTCCTCCTACGAGCAGTACTTC	CATRASGSSYEQYF
TRBV7-9	TRBJ1-4	-	15	TGTGCCAGCAGCGCCGAGGGGAGGACTAATGAAAAACTGTTTTTT	CASSAEGRTNEKLFF
TRBV2	TRBJ2-2	-	13	TGTGCCAGCACCCTGAATCCAGCCGGGGAGCTGTTTTTT	CASTLNPAGELFF
TRBV20-1	TRBJ1-5	-	13	TGCAGTGCTAGTGGCCAGGGTAATCAGCCCCAGCATTTT	CSASGQGNQPQHF
TRBV6-5	TRBJ2-7	-	15	TGTGCCAGCAGTTCAAGGGGGGGCGCGTTCTACGAGCAGTACTTC	CASSSRGGAFYEQYF
TRBV7-9	TRBJ1-2	-	13	TGTGCCAGTAGCCGTACGGGTGACTATGGCTACACCTTC	CASSRTGDYGYTF
TRBV30	TRBJ1-2	-	13	TGTGCCTCCCGGGCAGGGGCCAGCTATGGCTACACCTTC	CASRAGASYGYTF
TRBV2	TRBJ2-3	TRBD2	17	TGTGCCAGCAGCGCAGCACCGGGACTAGCTCAGACAGATACGCAGTATTTT	CASSAAPGLAQTDTQYF
TRBV5-1	TRBJ2-3	-	14	TGCGCCAGCAGCTCCTACTCTAGCACAGATACGCAGTATTTT	CASSSYSSTDTQYF
TRBV24-1	TRBJ2-3	TRBD1	13	TGTGCCACCAGTGACCCCTGGACAGGGTCTCAGTATTTT	CATSDPWTGSQYF
TRBV7-2	TRBJ2-7	TRBD2	13	TGTGCCAGCAGCTCGCTAGCGGGGGACGAGCAGTACTTC	CASSSLAGDEQYF
TRBV5-4	TRBJ2-7	TRBD2	19	TGTGCCAGCAGCTTGGCTGCTAGCGGGGGTTCCCACTTAGAATACGAGCAGTACTTC	CASSLAASGGSHLEYEQYF
TRBV29-1	TRBJ2-6	-	12	TGCAGCGTTGAAGAGAACTCCAACGTCCTGACTTTC	CSVEENSNVLTF